This T cell receptor beta chain comes out of a study of cytomegalovirus exposure and HLA in healthy donors. Points from the study as a whole: In a later analysis, donors in an Asian-associated ancestry cluster reportedly had fewer N-insertions in productive TCRs than the cohort mean. Later genetic work tied a missense DCLRE1C variant to beta-chain V and J trimming. Among TCR sequences, most were rare, though some public TCRs appeared in many donors.

As concerns this clone: Its antigen remains unknown.

The study ran its PCR with 60 Vbeta and 13 Jbeta primers. The method was immunoSEQ multiplex PCR; TCRdb's version includes in-frame clones alone and lacks a portion of them. The sample has over 150,000 clones; approximately 80% are singletons. In germline, CDR1 is SEHNR, CDR2 FQNEAQ (reference sequence). CDR3 length: 16 residues. Trimming cost V 0 bases and J 0 bases, with 9 bases left between them. Material for sequencing was PBMCs. This rearrangement joins TRBV7-9 to TRBJ1-3, with a tentative D call TRBD1 (5 bases). The TCR was taken from a man aged 18 to 35 in good health and CMV-seropositive. CDR3 sequence reads: CASSLAWDSSGNTIYF. In DNA, the CDR3 is TGTGCCAGCAGCTTAGCGTGGGACTCCTCTGGAAACACCATATATTTT.